The 20 T cell receptor beta chains presented below share a single source sample, sequenced in a study of early T cells in non-severe SARS-CoV-2 infection. TCRdb independently ran MiXCR on the 5' RACE reads; one entry per CDR3 protein. In the table there are approximately 73,000 distinct CDR3 sequences, about 13% of which are singletons. Material: whole blood. The receptors were sampled from an adult who was a healthcare worker with PCR-confirmed SARS-CoV-2 infection or an uninfected control (not recorded which).

The chain is built from TRBV5-5 and TRBJ2-3; D remains unclear. V gave up 0 bases and J gave up 0 bases, with 11 bases separating them. The CDR3 consists of 16 residues. Germline V gene sequence: CDR1 SGHKS, CDR2 YYEKEE (reference sequence). DNA of the CDR3: TGTGCCAGCAGCTTGGTGTGGGGATATAGCACAGATACGCAGTATTTT. This gives the protein CASSLVWGYSTDTQYF.

This clonotype was counted ten times or more. The V call is TRBV7-9, the J call TRBJ2-7; TRBD1 aligns across 10 bases. CDR3 length equals 16 residues. The V segment lost 5 bases and the J segment 5 bases; nucleotides outside the gene matches: 12. Germline CDR1 SEHNR, CDR2 FQNEAQ (reference sequence). The CDR3 region is CASSPTAGTGVNEQYF. The DNA for the CDR3 is TGTGCCAGCAGCCCAACGGCCGGGACAGGGGTTAACGAGCAGTACTTC.

The table lists this clonotype with many counts. This chain uses TRBV6-2 or TRBV6-3 with TRBJ2-1; 15 positions match TRBD2. This CDR3 has 14 residues. Germline CDR1 and CDR2: MNHEY and SVGEGT. With 6 bases clipped from V and 7 bases from J, the junction kept 1 base outside the gene matches. The CDR3 region is CASRGTSGRNEQFF. CDR3 sequence (DNA): TGTGCCAGCAGAGGGACTAGCGGGAGGAATGAGCAGTTCTTC.

This clonotype appeared a few times. The chain uses TRBV5-4 and TRBJ1-3; no firm D call. Trimming shortened V by 0 bases and J by 0 bases, and 7 bases separated the two germline ends. CDR3 length equals 15 residues. CDR1 is SGHNT, CDR2 YYREEE, per germline (reference sequence). The CDR3 DNA sequence: TGTGCCAGCAGCTTGGACAACCACTCTGGAAACACCATATATTTT. Its translation: CASSLDNHSGNTIYF.

This clonotype has more than one count but fewer than ten. This chain joins TRBV11-2 and TRBJ2-1, with TRBD2 as a possible D gene (6 bases). The germline gives CDR1 SGHAT, CDR2 FQNNGV. There are 14 residues in the CDR3. V was trimmed by 5 bases and J by 5 bases, leaving 13 bases between them. CDR3 sequence: CASSHSPGDNEQFF. The CDR3 DNA reads as TGTGCCAGCAGCCATAGTCCGGGGGACAATGAGCAGTTCTTC.

This clonotype was observed a handful of times. This chain joins TRBV15 and TRBJ2-3; 8 nucleotides match TRBD1. Germline trimming cut 1 base from V and 3 bases from J; bases unmatched to any gene: 9. Germline assignment: CDR1 LNHNV and CDR2 YYDKDF (reference sequence). This CDR3 spans 17 amino acids. The CDR3 sequence is CATSRGGTGTLTDTQYF. For the CDR3, the DNA is TGTGCCACCAGCAGAGGTGGGACAGGTACCTTGACAGATACGCAGTATTTT.

This clonotype has a count of ten or more. The chain combines TRBV2 with TRBJ2-7; D is uncertain. V lost 7 bases and J lost 3, with 7 bases in between. The CDR3 consists of 11 residues. Germline loops: CDR1 SNHLY, CDR2 FYNNEI. In nucleotides, the CDR3 is TGTGCCAGCACGATGAACTACGAGCAGTACTTC. Translated, it gives CASTMNYEQYF.

The gene calls are TRBV5-5 and TRBJ2-4, with 8 bases lining up with TRBD2. The germline V gene encodes CDR1 SGHKS and CDR2 YYEKEE (reference sequence). This CDR3 has 18 residues. Trimming removed 1 base from V and 0 bases from J; junction bases left unmatched: 9. The CDR3 loop reads CASSLNRTSYLAKNIQYF. The CDR3 DNA sequence: TGTGCCAGCAGCTTGAATAGGACTAGCTACCTAGCCAAAAACATTCAGTACTTC.

This clonotype appeared once. CDR3 sequence: CASSFPADTQYF. CDR3 bases: TGTGCCAGCAGCTTTCCGGCAGATACGCAGTATTTT. This chain uses TRBV11-2 with TRBJ2-3; no firm D call. V was cut by 3 bases and J by 4 bases, with 5 bases left in between. This CDR3 comprises 12 residues. Germline V lookup: CDR1 SGHAT, CDR2 FQNNGV.

The table lists this clonotype with a few counts. The CDR3 DNA reads as TGCAGCGTTGAACTCAGGGACGGCTACACCTTC. Amino acid sequence: CSVELRDGYTF. The rearrangement joins TRBV29-1 to TRBJ1-2; weak D call: TRBD1 (5 bases). This CDR3 has 11 residues. Germline values: CDR1 SQVTM, CDR2 ANQGSEA. V was clipped by 2 bases and J by 8 bases, with 9 bases between them.

This clonotype was recorded a few times. The chain links TRBV11-2 to TRBJ2-1, with D unclear. The CDR3 spans 13 residues. Germline V gene lookup returns CDR1 SGHAT and CDR2 FQNNGV. Trimming took off 1 base at V and 5 bases at J, with 6 bases between the two ends. CDR3 bases: TGTGCCAGCAGCTTAGGACTTAACAATGAGCAGTTCTTC. Protein sequence: CASSLGLNNEQFF.

This clonotype was counted ten times or more. This chain joins TRBV11-2 and TRBJ2-7; D not resolved. The CDR3 totals 13 residues. Germline lookup yields CDR1 SGHAT and CDR2 FQNNGV. Trimming stripped 8 bases from V and 1 base from J, with 12 bases between. In DNA form, the CDR3 reads TGTGCCAGCCGCGATGCCGGTTCCTACGAGCAGTACTTC. Protein sequence: CASRDAGSYEQYF.

This clonotype was seen once. V usage is TRBV12-3 or TRBV12-4 and J usage is TRBJ1-4; maybe TRBD1 (5 bases). V lost 6 bases and J lost 5, with 19 bases in between. This CDR3 is built from 16 residues. The CDR3 DNA reads as TGTGCCAGCAGAAACATGGTTATTAAGGGGAATGAAAAACTGTTTTTT. This gives the protein CASRNMVIKGNEKLFF.

In this sample, this clonotype turned up many times. The chain recombines TRBV10-1 with TRBJ1-1; 7 positions match TRBD1. Germline trimming cut 5 bases from V and 5 bases from J; bases unmatched to any gene: 8. This CDR3 comprises 14 residues. Germline CDR1 and CDR2: WNHNN and SYGVQD (reference sequence). The CDR3 loop is CASSNDRVRTEAFF. The CDR3 DNA follows: TGCGCCAGCAGTAATGACAGGGTGAGGACTGAAGCTTTCTTT.

This clonotype was counted between two and nine times. The chain couples TRBV20-1 to TRBJ2-7; 11 bases align to TRBD1. V trimming: 6 bases; J trimming: 4 bases; junction bases outside the gene matches: 11. Germline V gene data show CDR1 as DFQATT and CDR2 as SNEGSKA (reference sequence). CDR3 length: 15 amino acids. CDR3 loop: CSANQPGQGAYEQYF. The DNA for the CDR3 is TGCAGTGCGAACCAGCCCGGACAGGGGGCGTACGAGCAGTACTTC.

This sequence joins TRBV29-1 and TRBJ2-7; unclear D gene. The V end lost 7 bases, the J end lost 0 bases, and 16 bases lay between the germline ends. CDR1 SQVTM and CDR2 ANQGSEA come from the germline V gene. The CDR3 is 14 amino acids. The CDR3 DNA reads as TGCAGCGCAAGCCGGCGGCGAGACTCCTACGAGCAGTACTTC. Translation: CSASRRRDSYEQYF.

This sequence joins TRBV5-1 and TRBJ1-1; 7 positions agree with TRBD1. This CDR3 region has 16 residues. Trimming took 0 bases from V and 1 from J; bases not matched to a gene: 6. Per germline, CDR1 SGHRS and CDR2 YFSETQ. CDR3 amino acids: CASSLAPRTGNTEAFF. For the CDR3, the DNA is TGCGCCAGCAGCTTGGCCCCGCGGACAGGGAACACTGAAGCTTTCTTT. The full variable domain, its missing parts supplied by reference TRBV5-1 and TRBJ1-1, is KAGVTQTPRYLIKTRGQQVTLSCSPISGHRSVSWYQQTPGQGLQFLFEYFSETQRNKGNFPGRFSGRQFSNSRSEMNVSTLELGDSALYLCASSLAPRTGNTEAFFGQGTRLTVV.

This chain joins TRBV6-2 or TRBV6-3 and TRBJ2-3, with D tentatively TRBD1 (6 bases). Germline CDR1 is MNHEY and CDR2 is SVGEGT. The CDR3 extends over 15 amino acids. The V end was cut by 11 bases, the J end by 0 bases, with 18 bases between. The DNA of the CDR3 is TGTGCCGGATCAGACAGGACCTCTAGCACAGATACGCAGTATTTT. Encoded protein: CAGSDRTSSTDTQYF.

This clonotype has at least ten counts. The chain joins TRBV2 to TRBJ1-2, with 7 bases aligning to TRBD1. The V gene's germline CDR1 is SNHLY and CDR2 FYNNEI. The CDR3 is 14 residues long. V lost 8 bases and J lost 4; bases outside the gene matches: 10. CDR3 amino acids: CASRTGERSYGYTF. The CDR3 DNA reads TGTGCCAGCCGAACAGGGGAGCGGAGCTATGGCTACACCTTC.

This clonotype has ten or more counts. This rearrangement joins TRBV12-3 or TRBV12-4 to TRBJ1-1; D is ambiguous. The CDR3 has 14 residues. V was trimmed by 3 bases and J by 1 base, leaving 9 bases between them. In nucleotides, the CDR3 is TGTGCCAGCAGTTTGGGTACACCGAACACTGAAGCTTTCTTT. Amino acid sequence: CASSLGTPNTEAFF.